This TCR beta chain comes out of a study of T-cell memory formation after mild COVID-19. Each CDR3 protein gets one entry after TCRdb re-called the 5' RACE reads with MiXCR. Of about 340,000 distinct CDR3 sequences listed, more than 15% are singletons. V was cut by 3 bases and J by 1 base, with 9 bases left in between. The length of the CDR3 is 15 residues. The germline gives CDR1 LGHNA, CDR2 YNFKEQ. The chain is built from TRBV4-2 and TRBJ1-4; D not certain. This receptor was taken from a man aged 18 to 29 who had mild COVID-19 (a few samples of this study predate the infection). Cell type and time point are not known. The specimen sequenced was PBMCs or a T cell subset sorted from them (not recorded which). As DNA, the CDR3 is TGTGCCAGCAGCCAGTACGCTGAAACTAATGAAAAACTGTTTTTT. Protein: CASSQYAETNEKLFF.